This TCR beta chain emerged from a study of cytomegalovirus exposure and HLA in healthy donors. General observations from the study: Several of the most significant clusters were apparently associated with common viral pathogens in a later analysis. Associated with cytomegalovirus, according to the listing, were approximately 160 TCR beta chains.

This CDR3 contains 13 residues. In germline, CDR1 is SNHLY, CDR2 FYNNEI. V lost 8 bases and J lost 6, with 16 bases in between. PCR used 60 Vbeta primers and 13 Jbeta primers. Some clones are missing from TCRdb's copy, which holds only in-frame ones; the method was immunoSEQ multiplex PCR. The sample includes under 150,000 clones, 65% to 85% of them seen just once. As concerns this clone: The antigen is undetermined.

This sequence originates from a man between 18 and 35 years old in good health and CMV-seronegative. The rearrangement joins TRBV2 to TRBJ1-2, with a tentative D call TRBD1 (6 bases). Sequencing input: PBMCs. The CDR3, as DNA: TGTGCCAGCCCCCCCGGGACAACCGATGGCTACACCTTC. Residues: CASPPGTTDGYTF.